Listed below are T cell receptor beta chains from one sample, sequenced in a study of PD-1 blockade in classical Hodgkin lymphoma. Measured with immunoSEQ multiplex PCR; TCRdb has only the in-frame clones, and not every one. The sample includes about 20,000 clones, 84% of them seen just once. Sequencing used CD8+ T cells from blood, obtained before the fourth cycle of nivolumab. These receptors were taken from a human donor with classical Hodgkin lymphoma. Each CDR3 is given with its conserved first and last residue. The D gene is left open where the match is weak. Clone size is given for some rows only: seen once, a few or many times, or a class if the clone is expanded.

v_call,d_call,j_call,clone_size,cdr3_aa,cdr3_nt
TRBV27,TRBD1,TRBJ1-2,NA,CASRPTGTAYGYTF,TGTGCCAGCAGGCCGACAGGGACAGCTTATGGCTACACCTTC
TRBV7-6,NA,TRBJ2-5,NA,CASSLQPTGGIIVETQYF,TGTGCCAGCAGCTTACAACCTACTGGGGGCATCATTGTAGAGACCCAGTACTTC
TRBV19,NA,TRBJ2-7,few,CASSIMAEDYEQYF,TGTGCCAGTAGTATAATGGCGGAAGACTACGAGCAGTACTTC
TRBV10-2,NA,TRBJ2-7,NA,CASSESTGPAYEQYF,TGCGCCAGCAGTGAGTCGACGGGGCCCGCCTACGAGCAGTACTTC
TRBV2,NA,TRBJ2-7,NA,CASGSSYEQYF,TGTGCCAGTGGGTCCTCCTACGAGCAGTACTTC
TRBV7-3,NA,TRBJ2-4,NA,CASSASGGDIQYF,TGTGCCAGCAGCGCCTCAGGAGGGGACATTCAGTACTTC
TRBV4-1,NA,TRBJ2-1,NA,CASSLEGYSEQFF,TGCGCCAGCAGCCTTGAGGGGTATAGTGAGCAGTTCTTC
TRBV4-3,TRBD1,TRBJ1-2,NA,CASSPGTGWGYTF,TGCGCCAGCAGCCCAGGGACAGGGTGGGGCTACACCTTC
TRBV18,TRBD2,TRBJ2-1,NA,CASSPATSGGTLYNEQFF,TGTGCCAGCTCACCCGCGACTAGCGGGGGGACCCTTTACAATGAGCAGTTCTTC
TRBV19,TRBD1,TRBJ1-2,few,CASSIVNRGPNYGYTF,TGTGCCAGTAGTATAGTAAACAGGGGCCCGAACTATGGCTACACCTTC
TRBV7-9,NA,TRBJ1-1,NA,CASSQRSKNTEAFF,TGTGCCAGCAGCCAGAGGTCCAAAAACACTGAAGCTTTCTTT
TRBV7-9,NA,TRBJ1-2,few,CASSLASTGYTF,TGTGCCAGCAGCTTAGCATCTACTGGCTACACCTTC
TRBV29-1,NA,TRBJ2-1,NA,CSVEEPGVGGYDEQFF,TGCAGCGTTGAAGAACCGGGGGTAGGGGGGTACGATGAGCAGTTCTTC
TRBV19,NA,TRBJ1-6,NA,CASSSWYSYNSPLHF,TGTGCCAGTAGTTCATGGTACTCCTATAATTCACCCCTCCACTTT
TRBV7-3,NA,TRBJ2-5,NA,CASSLFGAGLETQYF,TGTGCCAGCAGCTTATTTGGGGCAGGGCTAGAGACCCAGTACTTC
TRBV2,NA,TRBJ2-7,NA,CASLAGGVYEQYF,TGTGCCAGCTTGGCAGGGGGGGTGTACGAGCAGTACTTC
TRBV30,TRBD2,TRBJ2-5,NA,CAWSIGSGGAETQYF,TGTGCCTGGAGTATTGGCAGCGGGGGTGCTGAGACCCAGTACTTC
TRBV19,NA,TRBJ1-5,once,CASSSDSPQHF,TGTGCCAGTAGTTCGGATAGCCCCCAGCATTTT
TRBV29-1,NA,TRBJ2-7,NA,CSVEAGDSTYEQYF,TGCAGCGTTGAAGCGGGGGACTCAACCTACGAGCAGTACTTC
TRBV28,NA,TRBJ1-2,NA,CASSYRVNYGYTF,TGTGCCAGCAGCTACAGGGTTAACTATGGCTACACCTTC
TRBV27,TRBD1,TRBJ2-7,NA,CASSFGQGYEQYF,TGTGCCAGCAGTTTTGGACAGGGCTACGAGCAGTACTTC
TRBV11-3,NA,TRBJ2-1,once,CASSLMGGDSYNEQFF,TGTGCCAGCAGCCTCATGGGGGGGGACAGCTACAATGAGCAGTTCTTC
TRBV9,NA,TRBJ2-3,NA,CASSEQGSIADTQYF,TGTGCCAGCAGCGAGCAGGGGAGCATAGCAGATACGCAGTATTTT
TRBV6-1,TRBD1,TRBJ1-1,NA,CASSEDRVTEAFF,TGTGCCAGCAGCGAGGACAGGGTGACTGAAGCTTTCTTT
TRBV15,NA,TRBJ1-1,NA,CATSRGTTEAFF,TGTGCCACCAGCAGGGGAACCACTGAAGCTTTCTTT
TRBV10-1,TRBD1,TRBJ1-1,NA,CASEGTGIIRNTEAFF,TGCGCCAGCGAAGGGACAGGGATCATCAGGAACACTGAAGCTTTCTTT
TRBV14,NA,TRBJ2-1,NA,CASSQELKLEARSSYNEQFF,TGTGCCAGCAGCCAAGAATTGAAGTTAGAGGCACGGAGCTCCTACAATGAGCAGTTCTTC
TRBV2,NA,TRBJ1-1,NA,CASGPQGLNTEAFF,TGTGCCAGTGGACCACAGGGCTTGAACACTGAAGCTTTCTTT
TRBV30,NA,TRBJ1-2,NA,CAWQRQPVNYGYTF,TGTGCCTGGCAGAGACAGCCAGTTAACTATGGCTACACCTTC
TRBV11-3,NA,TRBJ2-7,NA,CASSFGFSYEQYF,TGTGCCAGCAGCTTCGGATTCTCCTACGAGCAGTACTTC
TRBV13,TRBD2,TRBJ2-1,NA,CASSLARGGPYNEQFF,TGTGCCAGCAGCTTAGCGCGGGGGGGCCCCTACAATGAGCAGTTCTTC
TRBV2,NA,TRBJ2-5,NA,CASSDRVQETQYF,TGTGCCAGCAGTGACAGGGTCCAAGAGACCCAGTACTTC
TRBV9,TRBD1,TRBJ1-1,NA,CASSAGTANTEAFF,TGTGCCAGCAGCGCCGGGACAGCAAACACTGAAGCTTTCTTT
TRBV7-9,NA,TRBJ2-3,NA,CASSSLDSLDTQYF,TGTGCCAGCAGCTCCCTCGACAGCCTAGATACGCAGTATTTT
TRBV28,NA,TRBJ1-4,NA,CASSTRDGDNEKLFF,TGTGCCAGCAGTACAAGGGACGGAGACAATGAAAAACTGTTTTTT
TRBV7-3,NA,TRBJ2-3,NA,CASSPNSADTQYF,TGTGCCAGCAGTCCTAACTCTGCAGATACGCAGTATTTT
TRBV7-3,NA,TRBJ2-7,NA,CASSIGGSYEQYF,TGTGCCAGCAGCATAGGAGGGTCCTACGAGCAGTACTTC
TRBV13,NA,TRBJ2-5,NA,CASSLGQGIETQYF,TGTGCCAGCAGCTTAGGCCAGGGGATTGAGACCCAGTACTTC
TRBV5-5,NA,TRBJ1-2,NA,CASSGDLGPYGYTF,TGTGCCAGCAGCGGGGACCTGGGGCCCTATGGCTACACCTTC
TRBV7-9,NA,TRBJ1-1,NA,CASSPAQVKVTEAFF,TGTGCCAGCAGCCCCGCCCAGGTAAAGGTAACTGAAGCTTTCTTT
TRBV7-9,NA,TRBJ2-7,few,CASSFEELYEQYF,TGTGCCAGCAGCTTTGAGGAACTCTACGAGCAGTACTTC
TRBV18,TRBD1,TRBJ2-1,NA,CASSPGTGESYNEQFF,TGTGCCAGCTCACCGGGGACAGGGGAATCCTACAATGAGCAGTTCTTC
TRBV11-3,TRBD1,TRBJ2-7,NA,CASSIGTVDEQYF,TGTGCCAGCAGCATCGGGACAGTGGACGAGCAGTACTTC